Listed here are 22 T cell receptor beta chains from one sample, sequenced in a study of vaccination effects on CD4 cells after COVID-19. Here immunoSEQ multiplex PCR was the method, and the copy in TCRdb shows in-frame clones only, minus some. The sample has about 21,000 clones, roughly four fifths seen once; the top ten hold approximately 19%. No antigen is known for these receptors. Using viral peptide pools, the ViraFEST assay grew out antigen-specific CD4+ T cells prior to sequencing. Culturing for nine to ten days preceded CD4+ T cell isolation. Testing of the vaccine recipients showed negative nucleocapsid antibodies and no prior SARS-CoV-2 infection. The sequencing here drew on CD4+ T cells from PBMCs cultured with HCoV-NL63 spike peptides, taken before COVID-19 vaccination. Receptors originate from a human donor who received a COVID-19 vaccine.

This clone was counted a few times. The chain employs TRBV5-1 and TRBJ2-1, with D possibly TRBD2 on 6 matching bases. Between the trimmed V and J ends, which lost 1 base and 15 bases, there was a span of 14 bases. The CDR3 extends over 12 amino acids. Germline-derived CDR1 and CDR2 are SGHRS and YFSETQ. The CDR3 bases are TGCGCCAGCAGCTTGTTCGGGGAGGTGGCGTTCTTC. Encoded protein: CASSLFGEVAFF.

The V call is TRBV5-1, the J call TRBJ1-3; no firm D call. The germline V gene has CDR1 SGHRS and CDR2 YFSETQ. CDR3 length equals 15 residues. V was trimmed by 1 base and J by 0 bases, leaving 8 bases between them. The CDR3 sequence: CASSLSGNSGNTIYF. CDR3 nucleotides: TGCGCCAGCAGCTTGTCTGGTAACTCTGGAAACACCATATATTTT. Combining the CDR3 with reference TRBV5-1 and TRBJ1-3 gives the whole variable domain KAGVTQTPRYLIKTRGQQVTLSCSPISGHRSVSWYQQTPGQGLQFLFEYFSETQRNKGNFPGRFSGRQFSNSRSEMNVSTLELGDSALYLCASSLSGNSGNTIYFGEGSWLTVV.

J is TRBJ2-3 and V is TRBV16, with 7 bases identical to TRBD2. The CDR3 length is 14 residues. After removal of 1 base from V and 3 bases from J, the junction contained 1 base not matched to a gene. Germline CDR1 is KGHSY and CDR2 is FQNENV. DNA of the CDR3: TGTGCCAGCAGCCAATACGGGGGGACAGATACGCAGTATTTT. It is translated as CASSQYGGTDTQYF. The variable domain in full, with the rest retrieved from reference TRBV16 and TRBJ2-3, is GEEVAQTPKHLVRGEGQKAKLYCAPIKGHSYVFWYQQVLKNEFKFLISFQNENVFDETGMPKERFSAKCLPNSPCSLEIQATKLEDSAVYFCASSQYGGTDTQYFGPGTRLTVL.

The chain recombines TRBV30 with TRBJ2-1; D perhaps matches TRBD1 (5 bases). The length of the CDR3 is 13 residues. CDR1 and CDR2 (germline): GTSNPN, SVGIG (reference sequence). V dropped 6 bases and J dropped 12 bases, with 21 bases sitting between them. Here the CDR3 DNA reads TGTGCCTGCCTCCTAGTTACAGGCCAGGGGCAGTTCTTC. Translation: CACLLVTGQGQFF.

This clone was picked up a small number of times. The chain carries TRBV4-1 and TRBJ1-2; 9 positions match TRBD1. V lost 4 bases to trimming and J lost 3 bases; unmatched junction nucleotides: 9. Germline V lookup: CDR1 MGHRA, CDR2 YSYEKL. The CDR3 spans 16 residues. The CDR3 sequence is CASSPHRDRVDYGYTF. The CDR3 DNA reads TGCGCCAGCAGCCCGCATCGGGACAGGGTGGACTATGGCTACACCTTC.

This chain uses TRBV11-2 with TRBJ1-1; D is undetermined. From germline, CDR1 is SGHAT and CDR2 FQNNGV. This CDR3 contains 15 residues. The germline V and J ends were trimmed by 0 bases and 0 bases, with 8 bases remaining between them. The CDR3 nucleotides read TGTGCCAGCAGCTTAGAGTCAGGTATGAACACTGAAGCTTTCTTT. It specifies CASSLESGMNTEAFF.

CDR3 nucleotide sequence: TGTGCCAGCAGCCCACAGGGGGCCTCTGGCTACACCTTC. It translates to CASSPQGASGYTF. The rearrangement links TRBV28 to TRBJ1-2; 9 nucleotides align to TRBD1. With V trimmed by 6 bases and J by 7 bases, 6 bases remained unmatched. The V gene's germline CDR1 is MDHEN and CDR2 SYDVKM. The CDR3 consists of 13 residues.

V is TRBV2 and J is TRBJ1-6, with D unclear. The length of the CDR3 is 16 residues. Trimming took 1 base from V and 4 from J, leaving 11 bases between them. CDR1 is SNHLY and CDR2 is FYNNEI in the germline V gene. CDR3 coding DNA: TGTGCCAGCAGTGAAGAGGAGAACAGTTATAATTCACCCCTCCACTTT. This sequence encodes CASSEEENSYNSPLHF.

This clone was seen a handful of times. The chain's CDR3 is CASSEPGGSRELFF. The DNA for the CDR3 is TGTGCCAGCAGTGAACCAGGGGGCTCCCGGGAGCTGTTTTTT. V usage is TRBV2 and J usage is TRBJ2-2, with TRBD1 matching 8 bases. The CDR3 runs to 14 residues. V shed 2 bases and J 9 bases; nucleotides not matched to a gene: 5. The germline V gene has CDR1 SNHLY and CDR2 FYNNEI.

The chain couples TRBV19 to TRBJ1-1; D might be TRBD1 (5 bases). The V and J ends lost 3 bases and 4 bases respectively, with 12 bases between them. CDR3 length: 14 residues. CDR1 and CDR2 from the germline V gene are LNHDA and SQIVND (reference sequence). The CDR3 protein is CASSIRQLGTEAFF. DNA of the CDR3: TGTGCCAGTAGTATCCGACAGTTAGGCACTGAAGCTTTCTTT.

CDR3 residues: CASSESGGGGRETQYF. CDR3 bases: TGTGCCAGCAGTGAATCCGGAGGAGGAGGCCGGGAGACCCAGTACTTC. The V gene is TRBV2, the J gene TRBJ2-5; a possible D gene is TRBD2 (5 bases). The V end was cut by 2 bases, the J end by 5 bases, with 18 bases between. CDR3 size: 16 residues. Germline V lookup: CDR1 SNHLY, CDR2 FYNNEI.

The chain employs TRBV30 and TRBJ2-7, with D hard to call. CDR3 size: 12 residues. Germline assignment: CDR1 GTSNPN and CDR2 SVGIG (reference sequence). V dropped 2 bases and J dropped 2 bases, with 7 bases sitting between them. The chain's CDR3 is CAWSRAAYEQYF. The DNA of the CDR3 is TGTGCCTGGAGTAGGGCCGCCTACGAGCAGTACTTC.

The V call is TRBV27, the J call TRBJ1-6; tentatively, D is TRBD1 (5 bases). The CDR3 extends over 16 amino acids. The V end lost 1 base, the J end lost 12 bases, and 19 bases lay between the germline ends. Germline V CDR1 and CDR2: MNHEY, SMNVEV (reference sequence). CDR3 bases: TGTGCCAGCAGTTTATTGGGCAGCCGGGGGTCTCAACCCCTCCACTTT. The encoded protein is CASSLLGSRGSQPLHF.

V is TRBV28 and J is TRBJ1-2, with D tentatively TRBD1 (5 bases). The length of the CDR3 is 15 residues. V lost 2 bases and J lost 3, with 13 bases in between. The germline V gene encodes CDR1 MDHEN and CDR2 SYDVKM. CDR3 amino acids: CASSLSRGADYGYTF. CDR3 DNA sequence: TGTGCCAGCAGTTTAAGTAGGGGCGCCGACTATGGCTACACCTTC.

The chain couples TRBV7-2 to TRBJ1-2; 9 nucleotides align to TRBD1. This CDR3 contains 16 residues. Per germline, CDR1 SGHTA and CDR2 FQGNSA. V gave up 6 bases and J gave up 0 bases; unmatched junction bases: 8. In nucleotides, the CDR3 is TGTGCCAGCAGTTTGGACAGGGGCGCCACTAACTATGGCTACACCTTC. Protein sequence: CASSLDRGATNYGYTF. Full variable domain (missing parts from reference TRBV7-2 and TRBJ1-2): GAGVSQSPSNKVTEKGKDVELRCDPISGHTALYWYRQSLGQGLEFLIYFQGNSAPDKSGLPSDRFSAERTGGSVSTLTIQRTQQEDSAVYLCASSLDRGATNYGYTFGSGTRLTVV.

This clone was found a few times. The chain carries TRBV4-2 and TRBJ1-1, with unresolved D. CDR1 and CDR2 from the germline V gene are LGHNA and YNFKEQ. The CDR3 is 16 residues long. Trimming left V 2 bases short and J 6 bases short, with 19 bases between. The CDR3 nucleotides are TGTGCCAGCAGCCAAACCCCCGGGTTGGGAGGGCCTGAAGCTTTCTTT. It is translated as CASSQTPGLGGPEAFF.

This clone was seen a few times. V gene TRBV5-6 combines with J gene TRBJ1-5; 7 bases agree with TRBD1. The length of the CDR3 is 15 residues. In germline, CDR1 is SGHDT, CDR2 YYEEEE. Trimming removed 4 bases from V and 6 bases from J; junction bases left unmatched: 10. The CDR3 nucleotides read TGTGCCAGCAGCGCTGGACAGGCGTACGTTCAGCCCCAGCATTTT. This sequence encodes CASSAGQAYVQPQHF.

This chain uses TRBV18 with TRBJ2-5, with TRBD2 matching over 9 bases. After removal of 4 bases from V and 0 bases from J, the junction contained 6 bases not matched to a gene. This CDR3 has 16 residues. Germline values: CDR1 KGHSH, CDR2 LQKENI. As DNA, the CDR3 is TGTGCCAGCTCACGTTCTGCTAGCGGGAACCAAGAGACCCAGTACTTC. Protein: CASSRSASGNQETQYF.

This chain uses TRBV18 with TRBJ1-1, with D possibly matching TRBD1 (6 bases). Germline CDR1 reads KGHSH; CDR2 reads LQKENI. The length of the CDR3 is 15 residues. Trimming removed 6 bases from V and 0 bases from J, with 14 bases in between. The CDR3 reads CASSQPGQMNTEAFF. The CDR3 bases are TGTGCCAGCTCGCAACCGGGACAAATGAACACTGAAGCTTTCTTT.

The chain links TRBV10-3 to TRBJ2-2; TRBD2 is a possible D gene (5 bases). Trimming shortened V by 6 bases and J by 2 bases, and 10 bases separated the two germline ends. The CDR3 is 14 amino acids. The V gene's germline CDR1 is ENHRY and CDR2 SYGVKD. The CDR3 coding sequence is TGTGCCATCAGAGGACCGGGAAACACCGGGGAGCTGTTTTTT. This sequence encodes CAIRGPGNTGELFF.

The V and J genes are TRBV5-3 and TRBJ2-3, with unresolved D. TRBV5-3 is recorded as an ORF, its role being uncertain. This CDR3 contains 11 residues. Trimming took off 0 bases at V and 4 bases at J, with 0 bases between the two ends. The CDR3 region has the DNA TGTGCCAGAAGCTTGGCAGATACGCAGTATTTT. The encoded protein is CARSLADTQYF.

The gene calls are TRBV6-5 and TRBJ1-1, with unresolved D. The CDR3 extends over 13 amino acids. Per germline, CDR1 MNHEY and CDR2 SVGAGI. Trimming took 10 bases from V and 8 from J, leaving 20 bases between them. DNA of the CDR3: TGTGCCACCGGGGAAAACGGACCATTAGAAGCTTTCTTT. Translated, it gives CATGENGPLEAFF.